This TCR beta chain appears in the sequencing data of a study of CD8+ T cells in alopecia areata. Germline CDR1 SGHNT, CDR2 YENEEA. V was pared by 5 bases and J by 10 bases, with 12 bases between. This CDR3 region has 12 residues. cDNA prepared by RNA extraction and subsequent reverse transcription served as the template for sequencing. Clones were read by immunoSEQ multiplex PCR, and TCRdb kept only the in-frame ones, dropping some. The sample records more than 200,000 clones, roughly two thirds being singletons. Sample: CD4+ T cells sorted from blood, taken at week 0. The sequence was collected from a human donor with alopecia areata. The chain employs TRBV11-3 and TRBJ2-1, with D possibly TRBD1 on 6 matching bases. CDR3 DNA: TGTGCCAGCAGCATCGTCGACAGGGAGCAGTTCTTC. Its translation: CASSIVDREQFF.